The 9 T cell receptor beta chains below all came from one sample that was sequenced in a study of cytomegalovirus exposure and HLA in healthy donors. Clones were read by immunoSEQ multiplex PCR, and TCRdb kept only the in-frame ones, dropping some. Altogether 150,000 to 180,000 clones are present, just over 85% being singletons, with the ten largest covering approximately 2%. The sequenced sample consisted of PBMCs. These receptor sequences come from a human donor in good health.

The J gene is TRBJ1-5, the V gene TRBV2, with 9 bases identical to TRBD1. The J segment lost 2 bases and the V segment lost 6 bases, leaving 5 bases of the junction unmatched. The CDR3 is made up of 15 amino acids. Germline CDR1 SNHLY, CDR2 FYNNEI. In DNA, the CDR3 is TGTGCCAGCAGGTTGGGACAGGGTCGCAATCAGCCCCAGCATTTT. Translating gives CASRLGQGRNQPQHF.

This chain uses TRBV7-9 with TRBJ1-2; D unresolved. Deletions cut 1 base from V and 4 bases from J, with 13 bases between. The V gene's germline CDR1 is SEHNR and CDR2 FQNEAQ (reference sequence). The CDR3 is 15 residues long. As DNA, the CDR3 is TGTGCCAGCAGCTTAGAGGCATGGGGAGGCTATGGCTACACCTTC. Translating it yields CASSLEAWGGYGYTF.

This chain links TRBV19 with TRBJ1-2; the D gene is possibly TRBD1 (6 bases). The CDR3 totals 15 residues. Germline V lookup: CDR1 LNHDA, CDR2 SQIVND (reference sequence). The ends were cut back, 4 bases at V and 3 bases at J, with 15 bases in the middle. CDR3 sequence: CASSKIQGLDYGYTF. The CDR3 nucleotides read TGTGCCAGTAGTAAGATACAGGGATTGGACTATGGCTACACCTTC.

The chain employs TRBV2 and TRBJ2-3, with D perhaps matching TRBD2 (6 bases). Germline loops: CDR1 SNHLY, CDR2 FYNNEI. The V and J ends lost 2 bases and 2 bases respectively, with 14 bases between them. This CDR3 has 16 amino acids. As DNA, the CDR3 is TGTGCCAGCAGTGAATTCGGGACTCGGGCCACAGATACGCAGTATTTT. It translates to CASSEFGTRATDTQYF.

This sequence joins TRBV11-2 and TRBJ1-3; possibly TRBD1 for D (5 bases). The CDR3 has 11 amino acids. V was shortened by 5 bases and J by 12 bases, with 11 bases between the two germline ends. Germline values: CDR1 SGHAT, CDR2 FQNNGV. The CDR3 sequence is CASSHRQYIYF. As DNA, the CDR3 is TGTGCCAGCAGCCATAGACAGTACATATATTTT.

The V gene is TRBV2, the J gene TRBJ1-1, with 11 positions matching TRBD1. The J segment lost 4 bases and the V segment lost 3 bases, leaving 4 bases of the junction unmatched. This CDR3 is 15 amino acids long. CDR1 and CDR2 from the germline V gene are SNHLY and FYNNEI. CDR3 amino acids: CASSEGQGGVTEAFF. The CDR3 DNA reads TGTGCCAGCAGTGAGGGACAGGGGGGAGTCACTGAAGCTTTCTTT.

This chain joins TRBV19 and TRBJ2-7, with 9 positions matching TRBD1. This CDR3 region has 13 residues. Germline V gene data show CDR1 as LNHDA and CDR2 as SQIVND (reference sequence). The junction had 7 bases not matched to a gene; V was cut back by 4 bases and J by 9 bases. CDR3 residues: CASSTHPGQGQYF. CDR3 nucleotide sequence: TGTGCCAGTAGTACCCACCCGGGACAGGGGCAGTACTTC.

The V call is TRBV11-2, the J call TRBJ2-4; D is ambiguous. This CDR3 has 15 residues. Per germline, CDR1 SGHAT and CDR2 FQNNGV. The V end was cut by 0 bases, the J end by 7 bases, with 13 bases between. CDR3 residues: CASSLDFRGFNIQYF. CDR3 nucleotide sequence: TGTGCCAGCAGCTTAGATTTCAGAGGATTTAACATTCAGTACTTC.

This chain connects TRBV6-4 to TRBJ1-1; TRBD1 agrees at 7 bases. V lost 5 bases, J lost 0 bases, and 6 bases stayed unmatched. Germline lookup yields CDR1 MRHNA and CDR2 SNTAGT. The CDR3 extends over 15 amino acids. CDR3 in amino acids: CASSKTTGLNTEAFF. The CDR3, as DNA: TGTGCCAGCAGTAAAACGACAGGGCTGAACACTGAAGCTTTCTTT.